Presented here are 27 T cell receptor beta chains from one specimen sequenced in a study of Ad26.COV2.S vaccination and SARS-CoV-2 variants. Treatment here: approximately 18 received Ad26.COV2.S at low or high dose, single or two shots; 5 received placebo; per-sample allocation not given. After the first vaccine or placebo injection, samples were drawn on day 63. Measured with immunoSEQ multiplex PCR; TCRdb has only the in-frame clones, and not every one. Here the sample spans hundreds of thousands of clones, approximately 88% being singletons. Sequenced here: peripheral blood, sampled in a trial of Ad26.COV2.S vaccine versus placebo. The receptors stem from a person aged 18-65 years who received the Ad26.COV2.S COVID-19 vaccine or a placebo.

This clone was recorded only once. CDR3 sequence: CASSQDSGQGGGYTF. CDR3 nucleotides: TGTGCCAGCAGCCAAGATTCGGGACAGGGTGGTGGCTACACCTTC. The J gene is TRBJ1-2, the V gene TRBV4-2; TRBD1 matches 9 bases. Germline CDR1 and CDR2: LGHNA and YNFKEQ. V was clipped by 0 bases and J by 7 bases; unmatched bases: 6. The CDR3 covers 15 residues.

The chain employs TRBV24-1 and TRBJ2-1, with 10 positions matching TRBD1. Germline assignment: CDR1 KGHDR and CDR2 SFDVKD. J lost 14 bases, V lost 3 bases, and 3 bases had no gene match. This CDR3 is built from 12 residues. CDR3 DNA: TGTGCCACCAGTGATCTGGGACAGGGGAAGTTCTTC. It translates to CATSDLGQGKFF.

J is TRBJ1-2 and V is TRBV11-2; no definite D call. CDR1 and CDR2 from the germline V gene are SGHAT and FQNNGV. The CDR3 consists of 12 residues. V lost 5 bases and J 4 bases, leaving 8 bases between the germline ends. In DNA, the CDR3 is TGTGCCAGCAGCCCAGAGGGCTATGGCTACACCTTC. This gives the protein CASSPEGYGYTF.

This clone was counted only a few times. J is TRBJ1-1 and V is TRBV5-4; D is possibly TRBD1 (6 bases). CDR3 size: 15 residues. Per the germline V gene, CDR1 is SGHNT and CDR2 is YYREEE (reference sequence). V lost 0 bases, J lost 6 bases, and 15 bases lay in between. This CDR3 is CASSLGGQGRPEAFF. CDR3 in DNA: TGTGCCAGCAGCTTGGGGGGGCAGGGAAGGCCTGAAGCTTTCTTT.

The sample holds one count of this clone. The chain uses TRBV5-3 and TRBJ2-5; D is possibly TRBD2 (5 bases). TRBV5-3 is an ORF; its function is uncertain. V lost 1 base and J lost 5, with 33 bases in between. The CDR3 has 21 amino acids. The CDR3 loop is CARSLWHGVSRGPKNVETQYF. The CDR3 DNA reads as TGTGCCAGAAGCTTGTGGCACGGGGTTTCTAGAGGGCCAAAAAATGTGGAGACCCAGTACTTC.

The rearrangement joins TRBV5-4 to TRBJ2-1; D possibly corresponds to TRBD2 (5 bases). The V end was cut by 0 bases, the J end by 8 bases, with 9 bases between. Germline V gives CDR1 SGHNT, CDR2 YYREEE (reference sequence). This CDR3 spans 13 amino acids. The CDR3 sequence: CASSLVVSDEQFF. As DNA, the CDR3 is TGTGCCAGCAGCTTGGTGGTTAGCGATGAGCAGTTCTTC. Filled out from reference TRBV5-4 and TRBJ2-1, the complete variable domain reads ETGVTQSPTHLIKTRGQQVTLRCSSQSGHNTVSWYQQALGQGPQFIFQYYREEENGRGNFPPRFSGLQFPNYSSELNVNALELDDSALYLCASSLVVSDEQFFGPGTRLTVL.

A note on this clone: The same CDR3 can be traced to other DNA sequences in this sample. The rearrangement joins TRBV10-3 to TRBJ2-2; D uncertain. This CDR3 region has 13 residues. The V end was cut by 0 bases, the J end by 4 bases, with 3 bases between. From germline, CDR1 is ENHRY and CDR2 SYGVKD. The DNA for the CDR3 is TGTGCCATCAGTGAGTCGGGCACCGGGGAGCTGTTTTTT. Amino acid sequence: CAISESGTGELFF.

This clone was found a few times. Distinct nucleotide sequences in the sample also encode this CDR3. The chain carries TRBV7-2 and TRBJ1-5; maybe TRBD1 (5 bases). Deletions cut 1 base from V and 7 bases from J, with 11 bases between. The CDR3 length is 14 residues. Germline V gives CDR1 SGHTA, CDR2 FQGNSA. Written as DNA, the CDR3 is TGTGCCAGCAGCTTAGGCCCAGGGAACCAGCCCCAGCATTTT. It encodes CASSLGPGNQPQHF.

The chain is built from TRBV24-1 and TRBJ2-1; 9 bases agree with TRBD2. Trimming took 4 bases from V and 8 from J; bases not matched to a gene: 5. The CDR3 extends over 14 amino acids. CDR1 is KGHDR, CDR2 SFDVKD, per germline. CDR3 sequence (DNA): TGTGCCACCAGTGAAGGCGGGAGGGGCTATGAGCAGTTCTTC. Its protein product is CATSEGGRGYEQFF.

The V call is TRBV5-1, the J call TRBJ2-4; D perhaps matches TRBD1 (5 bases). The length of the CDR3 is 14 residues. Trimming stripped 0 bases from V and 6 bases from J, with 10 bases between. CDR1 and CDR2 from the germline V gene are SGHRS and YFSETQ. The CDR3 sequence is CASSLGQGRNIQYF. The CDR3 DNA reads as TGCGCCAGCAGCTTGGGGCAGGGCAGAAACATTCAGTACTTC.

The DNA for the CDR3 is TGTGCCAGCAGCGTAGGAATGAGGGGCGGTGAAGCTTTCTTT. As protein: CASSVGMRGGEAFF. The rearrangement joins TRBV9 to TRBJ1-1; D might be TRBD1 (5 bases). Germline CDR1 is SGDLS and CDR2 is YYNGEE. This CDR3 has 14 residues. The ends were cut back, 0 bases at V and 7 bases at J, with 13 bases in the middle.

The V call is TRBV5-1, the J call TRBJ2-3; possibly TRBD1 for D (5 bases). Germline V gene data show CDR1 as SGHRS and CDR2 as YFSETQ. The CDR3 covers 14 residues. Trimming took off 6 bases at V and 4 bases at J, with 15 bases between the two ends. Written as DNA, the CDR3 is TGCGCCAGCAACTCTGGGGCCGGTCCAGATACGCAGTATTTT. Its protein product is CASNSGAGPDTQYF. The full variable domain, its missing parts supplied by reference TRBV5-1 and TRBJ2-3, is KAGVTQTPRYLIKTRGQQVTLSCSPISGHRSVSWYQQTPGQGLQFLFEYFSETQRNKGNFPGRFSGRQFSNSRSEMNVSTLELGDSALYLCASNSGAGPDTQYFGPGTRLTVL.

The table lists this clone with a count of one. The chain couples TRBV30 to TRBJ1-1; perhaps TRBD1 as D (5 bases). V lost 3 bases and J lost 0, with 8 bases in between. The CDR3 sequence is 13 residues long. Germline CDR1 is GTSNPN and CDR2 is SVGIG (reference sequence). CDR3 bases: TGTGCCTGGAGGGGCAGGGTGAACACTGAAGCTTTCTTT. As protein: CAWRGRVNTEAFF.

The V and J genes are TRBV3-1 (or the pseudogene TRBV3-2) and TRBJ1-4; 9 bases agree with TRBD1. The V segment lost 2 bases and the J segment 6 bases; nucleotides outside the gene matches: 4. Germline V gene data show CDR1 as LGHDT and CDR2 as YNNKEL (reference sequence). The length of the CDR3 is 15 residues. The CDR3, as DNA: TGTGCCAGCAGCCAATGGGGACAGGGACATGAAAAACTGTTTTTT. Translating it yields CASSQWGQGHEKLFF.

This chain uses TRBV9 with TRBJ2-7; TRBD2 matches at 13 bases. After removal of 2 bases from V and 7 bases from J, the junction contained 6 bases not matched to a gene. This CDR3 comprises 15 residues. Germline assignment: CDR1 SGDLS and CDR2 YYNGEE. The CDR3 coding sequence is TGTGCCAGCAGCGTCTCCGGGACTAGCGGGAAGGAGCAGTACTTC. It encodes CASSVSGTSGKEQYF. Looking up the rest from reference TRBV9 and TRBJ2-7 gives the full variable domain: DSGVTQTPKHLITATGQRVTLRCSPRSGDLSVYWYQQSLDQGLQFLIQYYNGEERAKGNILERFSAQQFPDLHSELNLSSLELGDSALYFCASSVSGTSGKEQYFGPGTRLTVT.

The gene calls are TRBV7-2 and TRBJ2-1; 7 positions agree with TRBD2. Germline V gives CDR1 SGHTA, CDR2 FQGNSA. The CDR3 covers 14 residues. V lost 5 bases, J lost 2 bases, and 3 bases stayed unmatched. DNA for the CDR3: TGTGCCAGCAGCCCCAGCGGGACCTACAATGAGCAGTTCTTC. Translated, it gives CASSPSGTYNEQFF.

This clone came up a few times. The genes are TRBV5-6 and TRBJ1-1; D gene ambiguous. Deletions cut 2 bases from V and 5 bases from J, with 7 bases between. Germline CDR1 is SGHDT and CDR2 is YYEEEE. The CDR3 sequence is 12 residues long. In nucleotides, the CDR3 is TGTGCCAGCAGCTTTGAACGGACTGAAGCTTTCTTT. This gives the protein CASSFERTEAFF.

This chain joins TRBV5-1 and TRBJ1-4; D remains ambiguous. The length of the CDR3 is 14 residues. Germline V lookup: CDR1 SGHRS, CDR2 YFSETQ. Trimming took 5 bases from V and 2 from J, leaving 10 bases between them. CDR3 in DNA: TGCGCCAGCAGACCGACATGGACTAATGAAAAACTGTTTTTT. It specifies CASRPTWTNEKLFF.

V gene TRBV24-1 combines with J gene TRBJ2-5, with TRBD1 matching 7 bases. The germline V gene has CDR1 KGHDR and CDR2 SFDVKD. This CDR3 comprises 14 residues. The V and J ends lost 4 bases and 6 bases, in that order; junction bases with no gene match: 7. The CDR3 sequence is CATSDPDRSKTQYF. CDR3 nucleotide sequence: TGTGCCACCAGTGACCCGGACAGGTCAAAGACCCAGTACTTC.

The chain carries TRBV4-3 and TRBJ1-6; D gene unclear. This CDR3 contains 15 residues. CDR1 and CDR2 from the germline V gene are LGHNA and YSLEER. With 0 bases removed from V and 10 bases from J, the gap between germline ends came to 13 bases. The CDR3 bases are TGCGCCAGCAGCCAAGAATCGGGGTCTACCTCACCCCTCCACTTT. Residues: CASSQESGSTSPLHF.

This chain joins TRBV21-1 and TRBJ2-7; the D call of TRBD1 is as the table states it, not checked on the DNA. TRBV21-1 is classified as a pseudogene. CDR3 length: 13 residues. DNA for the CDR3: TGTGCCAGCAGCAAAGGGGCCTTCTGGGAGCAGTACTTC. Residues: CASSKGAFWEQYF.

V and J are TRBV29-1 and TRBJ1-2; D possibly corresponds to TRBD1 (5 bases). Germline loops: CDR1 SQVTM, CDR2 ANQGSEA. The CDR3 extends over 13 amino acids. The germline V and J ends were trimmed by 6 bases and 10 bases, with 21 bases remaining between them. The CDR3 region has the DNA TGCAGCGTGGAATGGGCGGGGGAGGTTGACTACACCTTC. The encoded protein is CSVEWAGEVDYTF.

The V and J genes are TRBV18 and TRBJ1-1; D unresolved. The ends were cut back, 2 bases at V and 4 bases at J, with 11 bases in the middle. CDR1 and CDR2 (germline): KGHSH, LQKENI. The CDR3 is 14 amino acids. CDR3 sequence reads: CASSPLPDRTEAFF. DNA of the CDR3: TGTGCCAGCTCACCATTGCCTGACCGCACTGAAGCTTTCTTT.

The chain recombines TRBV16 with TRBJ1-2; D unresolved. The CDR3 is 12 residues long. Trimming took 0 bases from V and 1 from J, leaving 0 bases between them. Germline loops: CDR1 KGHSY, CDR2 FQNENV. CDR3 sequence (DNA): TGTGCCAGCAGCCAATCTAACTATGGCTACACCTTC. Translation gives CASSQSNYGYTF.

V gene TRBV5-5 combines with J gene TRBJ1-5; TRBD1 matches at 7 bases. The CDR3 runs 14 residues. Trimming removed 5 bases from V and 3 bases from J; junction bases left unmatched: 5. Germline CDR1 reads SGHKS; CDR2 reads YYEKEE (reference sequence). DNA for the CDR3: TGTGCCAGCAGTTGGGGACAGCACAATCAGCCCCAGCATTTT. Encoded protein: CASSWGQHNQPQHF.

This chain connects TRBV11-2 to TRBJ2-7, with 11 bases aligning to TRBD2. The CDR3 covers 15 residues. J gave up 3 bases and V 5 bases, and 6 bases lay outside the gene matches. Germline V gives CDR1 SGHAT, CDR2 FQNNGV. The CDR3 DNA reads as TGTGCCAGCAGCCAATCTAGCGGGGGGCACTACGAGCAGTACTTC. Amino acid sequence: CASSQSSGGHYEQYF. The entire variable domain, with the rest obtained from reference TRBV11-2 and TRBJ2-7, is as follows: EAGVAQSPRYKIIEKRQSVAFWCNPISGHATLYWYQQILGQGPKLLIQFQNNGVVDDSQLPKDRFSAERLKGVDSTLKIQPAKLEDSAVYLCASSQSSGGHYEQYFGPGTRLTVT.

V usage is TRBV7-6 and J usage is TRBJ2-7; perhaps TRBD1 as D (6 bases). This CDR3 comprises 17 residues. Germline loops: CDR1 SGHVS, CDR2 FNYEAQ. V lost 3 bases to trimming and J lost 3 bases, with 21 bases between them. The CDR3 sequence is CASSFASLPGQVYEQYF. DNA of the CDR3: TGTGCCAGCAGCTTCGCTTCCCTACCGGGACAAGTCTACGAGCAGTACTTC.